This T cell receptor (beta chain) originates from a study of blood T cell repertoires in COVID-19. The wider study: The United States, Italy and Spain were the sources of the acute and convalescent COVID-19 samples. T cells, B-cell-depleted T cells, or PBMCs supplied cDNA or gDNA.

In the source study's methods: Using reference gene primer amplification, nucleated cell counts were estimated. Sequenced by immunoSEQ multiplex PCR; TCRdb stores in-frame clones only, minus some. That table supplies the V and J calls and clone size; D and trimming were determined from the DNA. This table has around 160,000 clones, 70% to 90% appearing once. Germline V lookup: CDR1 SGHDT, CDR2 YYEEEE. CDR3 length: 14 amino acids. Unmatched junction bases numbered 5, after V lost 8 bases and J lost 5 bases. The receptor comes from a woman aged 55-69 years with COVID-19, enrolled during active disease. Sequencing used peripheral blood. The chain uses TRBV5-6 and TRBJ2-1; 12 bases align to TRBD2. In DNA form, the CDR3 reads TGTGCCAGTCTAGCGGGGGGGCTGCACAATGAGCAGTTCTTC. It translates to CASLAGGLHNEQFF.